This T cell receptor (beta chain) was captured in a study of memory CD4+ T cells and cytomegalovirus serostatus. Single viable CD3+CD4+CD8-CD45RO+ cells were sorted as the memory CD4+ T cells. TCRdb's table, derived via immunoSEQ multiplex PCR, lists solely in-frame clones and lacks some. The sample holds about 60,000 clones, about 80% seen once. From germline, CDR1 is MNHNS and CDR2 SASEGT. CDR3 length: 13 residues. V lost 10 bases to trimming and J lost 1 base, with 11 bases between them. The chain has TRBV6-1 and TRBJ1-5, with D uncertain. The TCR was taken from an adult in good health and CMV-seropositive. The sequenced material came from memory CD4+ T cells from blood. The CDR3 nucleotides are TGTGCCACGGAAATTGTGAGCAATCAGCCCCAGCATTTT. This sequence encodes CATEIVSNQPQHF.